One sample yielded the 24 T cell receptor beta chains listed below, sequenced in a study of immune heterogeneity within non-small cell lung tumors. TCR beta CDR3 regions came from multiplex PCR with 32 forward V and 13 reverse J primers. TCRdb used MiXCR to reprocess the multiplex PCR reads, holding one entry per CDR3 protein. Among 10,000 or so distinct CDR3 sequences listed, about 26% were seen once. Bulk tumor genomic DNA (approximately 570 ng per sample) served as template. Several spatially distant biopsies were obtained per primary tumor intraoperatively. Patients underwent curative surgery for non-small cell lung cancer (untreated and newly diagnosed). Sequenced material: lung tumor tissue. The receptors come from a woman aged 45-65 years with non-small cell lung cancer.

In its sample, this clonotype was seen many times. The chain recombines TRBV19 with TRBJ2-4; the match to TRBD2 covers 14 bases. Germline CDR1 LNHDA, CDR2 SQIVND (reference sequence). Trimming removed 5 bases from V and 1 base from J; junction bases left unmatched: 16. The CDR3 consists of 21 residues. The CDR3 nucleotides are TGTGCCAGTAGTCCCGGGACTAGCGGGGGCGCCGGGTATCTTGCCAAAAACATTCAGTACTTC. Translating gives CASSPGTSGGAGYLAKNIQYF.

This sequence joins TRBV6-2 or TRBV6-3 and TRBJ2-5; 8 nucleotides match TRBD1. The CDR3 is 14 residues long. Germline loops: CDR1 MNHEY, CDR2 SVGEGT. V was pared by 9 bases and J by 5 bases, with 11 bases of the junction left unmatched. CDR3 nucleotides: TGTGCCAGTACTGACAGGGGTCCAGATGAGACCCAGTACTTC. Translation gives CASTDRGPDETQYF.

This clonotype is labeled medium-sized. J is TRBJ2-1 and V is TRBV24-1; TRBD1 or TRBD2 may be the D gene (5 bases each). The CDR3 contains 17 residues. Trimming took off 3 bases at V and 2 bases at J, with 16 bases between the two ends. Germline V CDR1 and CDR2: KGHDR, SFDVKD. CDR3 DNA sequence: TGTGCCACCAGTGATGGCGATACTAGGGGCCCCTACAATGAGCAGTTCTTC. Protein product: CATSDGDTRGPYNEQFF.

As regards this clonotype: At one boundary the junction diverges from the germline segment, which might be a read error. The chain links TRBV20-1 to TRBJ2-1; 10 bases line up with TRBD2. CDR3 size: 18 residues. Germline lookup yields CDR1 DFQATT and CDR2 SNEGSKA (reference sequence). CDR3 region: CSASVDWASGGSYNGQFF. In DNA form, the CDR3 reads TGCAGTGCTAGTGTTGATTGGGCTAGCGGGGGTTCCTACAATGGGCAGTTCTTC.

For this clonotype: This may come from a read error, since a much larger clone is one base off. For the CDR3, the DNA is TGTGCCAGCAGACCATTCCGGACAGGAAGGGTGGGCAATGAGCAGTTCTTC. Translated: CASRPFRTGRVGNEQFF. The rearrangement uses TRBV6-2 or TRBV6-3 and TRBJ2-1; TRBD1 matches at 7 bases. The ends lost 6 bases at V and 6 bases at J; junction bases unmatched: 17. This CDR3 contains 17 residues. The V gene's germline CDR1 is MNHEY and CDR2 SVGEGT.

In this sample, this clonotype turned up many times. The chain recombines TRBV5-5 with TRBJ1-1, with D unclear. The germline gives CDR1 SGHKS, CDR2 YYEKEE (reference sequence). The CDR3 extends over 14 amino acids. V was shortened by 3 bases and J by 8 bases, with 17 bases between the two germline ends. This CDR3 reads CASSSRPNEGEAFF. The CDR3 DNA reads TGTGCCAGCAGCTCCCGCCCCAACGAAGGCGAAGCTTTCTTT. The full variable domain, rest sourced from reference TRBV5-5 and TRBJ1-1, is DAGVTQSPTHLIKTRGQQVTLRCSPISGHKSVSWYQQVLGQGPQFIFQYYEKEERGRGNFPDRFSARQFPNYSSELNVNALLLGDSALYLCASSSRPNEGEAFFGQGTRLTVV.

This clonotype has at least ten counts. This chain joins TRBV20-1 and TRBJ2-1; D ambiguous. Germline V gene data show CDR1 as DFQATT and CDR2 as SNEGSKA (reference sequence). V lost 5 bases, J lost 8 bases, and 13 bases lay in between. The CDR3 is 12 amino acids. In nucleotides, the CDR3 is TGCAGTGCTTCGTTTGTTGGGGATGAGCAGTTCTTC. It encodes CSASFVGDEQFF.

V is TRBV28 and J is TRBJ1-2; a possible D gene is TRBD1 (5 bases). Germline CDR1 MDHEN, CDR2 SYDVKM. The CDR3 loop spans 13 amino acids. The V end lost 5 bases, the J end lost 3 bases, and 10 bases lay between the germline ends. CDR3 in amino acids: CASSTTADYGYTF. For the CDR3, the DNA is TGTGCCAGCAGTACGACAGCGGACTATGGCTACACCTTC.

On this clonotype: One base away lies a much larger clone, so this may be a sequencing read error. This sequence joins TRBV3-1 and TRBJ1-2, with D uncertain. V was shortened by 7 bases and J by 5 bases, with 20 bases between the two germline ends. The CDR3 is 15 amino acids. CDR1 and CDR2 (germline): LGHDT, YNNKEL (reference sequence). CDR3 DNA: TGTGCCAGCAACCAGGTTGGGGTCAGACTTTATGGCTACACCTTC. It encodes CASNQVGVRLYGYTF.

J is TRBJ2-7 and V is TRBV20-1, with 12 bases matching TRBD2. The V and J ends lost 5 bases and 5 bases, in that order; junction bases with no gene match: 13. CDR3 length: 16 residues. Germline V gene lookup returns CDR1 DFQATT and CDR2 SNEGSKA (reference sequence). The CDR3 loop is CSARGASGRAVDEQYF. CDR3 coding DNA: TGCAGTGCTCGGGGGGCTAGCGGGAGGGCCGTCGACGAGCAGTACTTC.

About this clonotype itself: This sequence may be a read error, since a much larger clone differs from it by one base. V and J are TRBV6-2 or TRBV6-3 and TRBJ2-2, with a weak D call TRBD1 (6 bases). CDR1 and CDR2 (germline): MNHEY, SVGEGT. This CDR3 is 12 amino acids long. V was pared by 7 bases and J by 6 bases, with 9 bases between. This CDR3 is CASKGGSGELFF. In DNA, the CDR3 is TGTGCCAGCAAAGGGGGATCCGGGGAGCTGTTTTTT.

This chain connects TRBV29-1 to TRBJ2-7; 7 bases match TRBD2. The CDR3 has 11 residues. Germline loops: CDR1 SQVTM, CDR2 ANQGSEA. Trimming cost V 6 bases and J 6 bases; bases outside gene matches: 5. CDR3 residues: CSVGEGLEQYF. The CDR3 bases are TGCAGCGTCGGGGAGGGGCTCGAGCAGTACTTC.

With respect to this clonotype: This sequence may be a read error, since a much larger clone differs from it by one base. V is TRBV15 and J is TRBJ1-1, with no clear D. Germline lookup yields CDR1 LNHNV and CDR2 YYDKDF (reference sequence). CDR3 length equals 14 residues. Here the CDR3 DNA reads TGTGCCACCACCAGAGAAGGCAGGAACACTGAAGCTTTCTTT. Translation: CATTREGRNTEAFF. Looking up the rest from reference TRBV15 and TRBJ1-1 gives the full variable domain: DAMVIQNPRYQVTQFGKPVTLSCSQTLNHNVMYWYQQKSSQAPKLLFHYYDKDFNNEADTPDNFQSRRPNTSFCFLDIRSPGLGDTAMYLCATTREGRNTEAFFGQGTRLTVV.

The V call is TRBV12-3 or TRBV12-4, the J call TRBJ2-3; 14 positions match TRBD2. Germline trimming cut 2 bases from V and 5 bases from J; bases unmatched to any gene: 21. The CDR3 contains 22 residues. The CDR3 loop is CASSLKRWGRLAGGPSGDTQYF. CDR3 DNA: TGTGCCAGCAGTTTAAAAAGGTGGGGACGACTAGCGGGAGGGCCGAGTGGAGATACGCAGTATTTT.

A few counts support this clonotype. The V call is TRBV20-1, the J call TRBJ2-7; the match to TRBD1 covers 10 bases. The CDR3 length is 16 residues. With V trimmed by 0 bases and J by 6 bases, 11 bases remained unmatched. In germline, CDR1 is DFQATT, CDR2 SNEGSKA (reference sequence). This CDR3 is CSARDLVGQGWLEQYF. Written as DNA, the CDR3 is TGCAGTGCTAGAGATTTAGTGGGACAGGGGTGGCTCGAGCAGTACTTC.

J is TRBJ1-5 and V is TRBV15; 8 bases fit TRBD1. V lost 4 bases, J lost 0 bases, and 5 bases stayed unmatched. The CDR3 runs 16 residues. The germline gives CDR1 LNHNV, CDR2 YYDKDF (reference sequence). CDR3 sequence reads: CATSTWTGTSNQPQHF. In nucleotides, the CDR3 is TGTGCCACCAGCACCTGGACAGGGACTAGCAATCAGCCCCAGCATTTT.

The table lists this clonotype with many counts. The chain carries TRBV28 and TRBJ1-3; D is uncertain. Germline V gene data show CDR1 as MDHEN and CDR2 as SYDVKM. The CDR3 has 14 amino acids. V was trimmed by 3 bases and J by 0 bases, leaving 6 bases between them. CDR3 protein: CASSFSPSGNTIYF. For the CDR3, the DNA is TGTGCCAGCAGTTTCTCCCCCTCTGGAAACACCATATATTTT.

This clonotype occurred many times. The chain links TRBV28 to TRBJ1-2; 11 nucleotides line up with TRBD1. The CDR3 runs to 16 residues. V was clipped by 4 bases and J by 7 bases; unmatched bases: 11. The V gene's germline CDR1 is MDHEN and CDR2 SYDVKM. CDR3 loop: CASSWGTGGPSGGYTF. CDR3 in DNA: TGTGCCAGCAGTTGGGGGACAGGGGGTCCAAGCGGTGGCTACACCTTC.

This clonotype was recorded at least ten times. The chain couples TRBV2 to TRBJ1-5; 7 bases are a match to TRBD1. Trimming took 5 bases from V and 2 from J; bases not matched to a gene: 3. Germline V CDR1 and CDR2: SNHLY, FYNNEI. The CDR3 consists of 14 residues. In DNA form, the CDR3 reads TGTGCCAGCAGTCAGGGGGAGGGCAATCAGCCCCAGCATTTT. Protein: CASSQGEGNQPQHF.

By frequency in the sample, this clonotype is medium-sized. V gene TRBV18 combines with J gene TRBJ1-1; D gene uncertain. Trimming removed 3 bases from V and 4 bases from J, with 12 bases in between. Germline V gene lookup returns CDR1 KGHSH and CDR2 LQKENI. The CDR3 extends over 14 amino acids. The chain's CDR3 is CASSPRQAGTEAFF. CDR3 coding DNA: TGTGCCAGCTCACCGAGGCAGGCGGGCACTGAAGCTTTCTTT.

As to this clonotype: A much larger clone differs by one base, so this may be a read error. V is TRBV4-2 and J is TRBJ1-4, with D tentatively TRBD1 (5 bases). The CDR3 consists of 14 residues. CDR1 and CDR2 from the germline V gene are LGHNA and YNFKEQ. V dropped 4 bases and J dropped 8 bases, with 14 bases sitting between them. CDR3 sequence reads: CASSPWDHSEKLFF. The CDR3 bases are TGTGCCAGCAGCCCGTGGGACCATTCAGAAAAACTGTTTTTT.

This clonotype was observed once. The CDR3 sequence: CASSVDRDRPRRGGGGYTF. CDR3 sequence (DNA): TGTGCCAGCAGTGTGGATAGGGACAGACCTCGTAGAGGAGGCGGTGGCTACACCTTC. The J gene is TRBJ1-2, the V gene TRBV9; 7 nucleotides align to TRBD1. Germline V gene lookup returns CDR1 SGDLS and CDR2 YYNGEE. Germline trimming cut 5 bases from V and 7 bases from J; bases unmatched to any gene: 26. This CDR3 is 19 amino acids long. The full variable domain, rest sourced from reference TRBV9 and TRBJ1-2, is DSGVTQTPKHLITATGQRVTLRCSPRSGDLSVYWYQQSLDQGLQFLIQYYNGEERAKGNILERFSAQQFPDLHSELNLSSLELGDSALYFCASSVDRDRPRRGGGGYTFGSGTRLTVV.

This clonotype was detected many times. The chain employs TRBV20-1 and TRBJ2-4; no clear D gene. CDR1 and CDR2 from the germline V gene are DFQATT and SNEGSKA (reference sequence). CDR3 length: 11 amino acids. V gave up 5 bases and J gave up 7 bases, with 9 bases separating them. Here the CDR3 reads CSAPTGNIQYF. CDR3 nucleotides: TGCAGTGCTCCGACTGGGAACATTCAGTACTTC.

This clonotype showed up many times. The chain joins TRBV24-1 to TRBJ2-1; D uncertain. Germline V gene lookup returns CDR1 KGHDR and CDR2 SFDVKD. The CDR3 spans 13 residues. V lost 4 bases and J 7 bases, leaving 10 bases between the germline ends. CDR3 nucleotide sequence: TGTGCCACCAGTGACACTACAAGGAATGAGCAGTTCTTC. Protein sequence: CATSDTTRNEQFF.